The 3 T cell receptor beta chains below were found in one sample sequenced in a study of early T cells in non-severe SARS-CoV-2 infection. MiXCR, run by TCRdb on the 5' RACE reads, gives a single entry per CDR3 protein. The table includes about 80,000 distinct CDR3 sequences, about 16% detected once. Sample: whole blood. These receptors originate from an adult who was a healthcare worker with PCR-confirmed SARS-CoV-2 infection or an uninfected control (not recorded which).

This clonotype was observed a few times. The V gene is TRBV9, the J gene TRBJ2-1, with no clear D. The V and J ends lost 0 bases and 0 bases respectively, with 7 bases between them. In germline, CDR1 is SGDLS, CDR2 YYNGEE. CDR3 length equals 15 residues. This chain's CDR3 is CASSVGLSSYNEQFF. DNA for the CDR3: TGTGCCAGCAGCGTAGGTTTGAGCTCCTACAATGAGCAGTTCTTC.

The CDR3 reads CASSQGSSRTGGYYEQYF. The DNA of the CDR3 is TGTGCCAGCAGCCAAGGTTCTTCTCGGACAGGGGGCTACTACGAGCAGTACTTC. This chain joins TRBV3-2 and TRBJ2-7; the tabulated D call, TRBD1, remains unverified against the DNA. TRBV3-2 is classified as a pseudogene. This CDR3 contains 18 residues.

The rearrangement joins TRBV5-1 to TRBJ1-6; tentatively, D is TRBD1 (6 bases). The ends were cut back, 2 bases at V and 0 bases at J, with 12 bases in the middle. The CDR3 is made up of 17 amino acids. The germline CDR1 and CDR2 sequences are SGHRS and YFSETQ. The CDR3 bases are TGCGCCAGCAGCTTTTGGACAGAGAGCTCCTATAATTCACCCCTCCACTTT. It codes for CASSFWTESSYNSPLHF.